This entry lists 32 T cell receptor beta chains sequenced from one sample in a study of type 1 regulatory T cells. TCRdb re-called the reads with MiXCR, one entry per CDR3 protein. This sample yields 75,000 to 100,000 distinct CDR3 sequences, of which 30% to 35% are seen a single time; approximately 2.2% belongs to the top ten. Sequenced: CD4+ T cells, either the whole sample or a sorted fraction (not recorded which). The source is a human donor in good health.

The chain recombines TRBV28 with TRBJ2-1; 12 nucleotides match TRBD1. Per the germline V gene, CDR1 is MDHEN and CDR2 is SYDVKM. The CDR3 length is 15 residues. V dropped 6 bases and J dropped 6; count of bases not matched to a gene: 6. As DNA, the CDR3 is TGTGCCAGCAGCTCCGGGACAGGGGGCCTCAATGAGCAGTTCTTC. This gives the protein CASSSGTGGLNEQFF.

This clonotype appeared a few times. The V gene is TRBV7-2, the J gene TRBJ2-7; 9 nucleotides align to TRBD2. Trimming removed 3 bases from V and 7 bases from J; junction bases left unmatched: 16. Per germline, CDR1 SGHTA and CDR2 FQGNSA. The CDR3 covers 17 residues. CDR3 sequence: CASSLVRGVSGSREQYF. The CDR3 DNA reads TGTGCCAGCAGCTTGGTTAGGGGGGTTAGCGGGAGTCGTGAGCAGTACTTC.

The chain recombines TRBV24-1 with TRBJ2-1, with no clear D. The V and J ends lost 4 bases and 3 bases respectively, with 15 bases between them. Germline-derived CDR1 and CDR2 are KGHDR and SFDVKD. The CDR3 contains 16 residues. CDR3 coding DNA: TGTGCCACCAGTGACATAACGGCATCCGACTACAATGAGCAGTTCTTC. This encodes CATSDITASDYNEQFF.

The rearrangement uses TRBV3-1 and TRBJ2-5; TRBD2 agrees at 7 bases. V shed 1 base and J 5 bases; nucleotides not matched to a gene: 4. Germline V gene sequence: CDR1 LGHDT, CDR2 YNNKEL (reference sequence). This CDR3 is 14 amino acids long. CDR3 sequence (DNA): TGTGCCAGCAGCCAAGGGATCGGGAGGGAGACCCAGTACTTC. Translation gives CASSQGIGRETQYF.

The rearrangement joins TRBV6-5 to TRBJ2-3; no definite D call. V dropped 6 bases and J dropped 2 bases, with 15 bases sitting between them. CDR3 length equals 15 residues. In germline, CDR1 is MNHEY, CDR2 SVGAGI. The CDR3 is CASRYSGVFTDTQYF. DNA of the CDR3: TGTGCCAGCAGATATTCCGGAGTTTTCACAGATACGCAGTATTTT.

This clonotype was observed a handful of times. This sequence joins TRBV5-1 and TRBJ2-1, with TRBD2 matching 8 bases. V lost 4 bases and J lost 1; bases outside the gene matches: 13. The CDR3 totals 18 residues. Germline V gives CDR1 SGHRS, CDR2 YFSETQ. The CDR3 spells CASSPGPAGGQSYNEQFF. For the CDR3, the DNA is TGCGCCAGCAGCCCAGGCCCGGCGGGAGGTCAATCCTACAATGAGCAGTTCTTC.

This chain connects TRBV7-9 to TRBJ2-1; TRBD2 aligns across 8 bases. Germline assignment: CDR1 SEHNR and CDR2 FQNEAQ (reference sequence). The V and J ends lost 4 bases and 6 bases, in that order; junction bases with no gene match: 11. The CDR3 is made up of 16 amino acids. CDR3 loop: CASSSPGGGLCNEQFF. DNA for the CDR3: TGTGCCAGCAGCTCACCCGGGGGGGGGCTCTGCAATGAGCAGTTCTTC.

This clonotype was seen more than once but under ten times. In nucleotides, the CDR3 is TGTGCCAGCAGACCACTTATACAGGGAGGTTACAATGAGCAGTTCTTC. Translation gives CASRPLIQGGYNEQFF. The chain combines TRBV27 with TRBJ2-1; D may be TRBD1 or TRBD2 (6 bases each). V lost 6 bases, J lost 4 bases, and 19 bases lay in between. CDR3 length: 16 residues. Germline V gene lookup returns CDR1 MNHEY and CDR2 SMNVEV (reference sequence).

The rearrangement uses TRBV5-1 and TRBJ2-1; D is ambiguous. The CDR3 is 15 amino acids. Germline V gene lookup returns CDR1 SGHRS and CDR2 YFSETQ. V gave up 0 bases and J gave up 6 bases, with 13 bases separating them. This CDR3 reads CASSLAISTSNEQFF. The CDR3 region has the DNA TGCGCCAGCAGCTTGGCCATCAGTACCTCCAATGAGCAGTTCTTC.

About this clonotype: With a much larger clone just one base away, this may be a read error. V gene TRBV19 combines with J gene TRBJ2-7, with 7 bases identical to TRBD2. With 4 bases clipped from V and 0 bases from J, the junction kept 9 bases outside the gene matches. This CDR3 spans 16 amino acids. The germline V gene has CDR1 LNHDA and CDR2 SQIVND (reference sequence). CDR3 nucleotides: TGTGCCAGTAGTACCGGAGCGGGAAGTAGCTCCTACGAGCAGTACTTC. It is translated as CASSTGAGSSSYEQYF.

The rearrangement links TRBV7-8 to TRBJ2-3, with D maybe TRBD2 (5 bases). The germline gives CDR1 SGHVS, CDR2 FQNEAQ. The CDR3 contains 13 residues. Between the trimmed V and J ends, which lost 5 bases and 4 bases, there was a span of 10 bases. The CDR3 loop is CASSAGRADTQYF. The CDR3 region has the DNA TGTGCCAGCAGCGCCGGGCGGGCAGATACGCAGTATTTT.

This clonotype was seen a few times. The V call is TRBV13, the J call TRBJ2-5; 11 nucleotides agree with TRBD2. There are 16 residues in the CDR3. Per the germline V gene, CDR1 is PRHDT and CDR2 is FYEKMQ (reference sequence). Unmatched junction bases numbered 6, after V lost 4 bases and J lost 2 bases. The CDR3 DNA reads as TGTGCCAGCAGCTCCCAGACTAGCGGGACTCAAGAGACCCAGTACTTC. Translation gives CASSSQTSGTQETQYF.

In its sample, this clonotype was seen a few times. The chain joins TRBV7-2 to TRBJ1-2; D may be TRBD1 (6 bases). Germline assignment: CDR1 SGHTA and CDR2 FQGNSA. Trimming cost V 1 base and J 4 bases, with 10 bases left between them. The CDR3 has 14 amino acids. The CDR3 DNA reads TGTGCCAGCAGCTTAGATGGGGGCGGCTATGGCTACACCTTC. Translated: CASSLDGGGYGYTF. Full variable domain (remainder filled in from reference TRBV7-2 and TRBJ1-2): GAGVSQSPSNKVTEKGKDVELRCDPISGHTALYWYRQSLGQGLEFLIYFQGNSAPDKSGLPSDRFSAERTGGSVSTLTIQRTQQEDSAVYLCASSLDGGGYGYTFGSGTRLTVV.

This clonotype was counted between two and nine times. This chain uses TRBV2 with TRBJ2-7; D not resolved. The germline CDR1 and CDR2 sequences are SNHLY and FYNNEI. Trimming took off 3 bases at V and 2 bases at J, with 8 bases between the two ends. This CDR3 is 13 amino acids long. The DNA of the CDR3 is TGTGCCAGCAGTGAGGGTCTTGCCTACGAGCAGTACTTC. Translation gives CASSEGLAYEQYF.

The rearrangement joins TRBV7-3 to TRBJ2-2, with D unresolved. The CDR3 has 15 residues. V shed 5 bases and J shed 5 bases, with 15 bases lying between them. Per the germline V gene, CDR1 is SGHTA and CDR2 is FQGTGA. The CDR3 loop reads CASSSSAGGTGELFF. The CDR3 nucleotides read TGTGCCAGCAGCAGCAGTGCCGGTGGAACCGGGGAGCTGTTTTTT.

The table lists this clonotype with a few counts. V usage is TRBV6-5 and J usage is TRBJ2-5; D remains ambiguous. Trimming stripped 0 bases from V and 4 bases from J, with 12 bases between. The CDR3 runs to 15 residues. Germline CDR1 and CDR2: MNHEY and SVGAGI. The CDR3 protein is CASSYSTGRIETQYF. The CDR3 nucleotides read TGTGCCAGCAGTTACTCTACCGGGCGGATAGAGACCCAGTACTTC.

The chain carries TRBV6-2 or TRBV6-3 and TRBJ2-1; 9 positions agree with TRBD1. The CDR3 sequence is 14 residues long. V was pared by 5 bases and J by 11 bases, with 10 bases of the junction left unmatched. Germline CDR1 MNHEY, CDR2 SVGEGT. CDR3 protein: CASSTGQGVGKQFF. The CDR3 nucleotides are TGTGCCAGCAGTACGGGACAGGGAGTTGGAAAGCAGTTCTTC.

This clonotype was recorded a few times. The chain has TRBV7-2 and TRBJ2-7; no clear D. Trimming took off 4 bases at V and 11 bases at J, with 15 bases between the two ends. Germline CDR1 is SGHTA and CDR2 is FQGNSA. The CDR3 totals 12 residues. DNA of the CDR3: TGTGCCAGCAGCTCTTCTCACGGCGGAGAGTACTTC. Its protein product is CASSSSHGGEYF.

The chain carries TRBV3-1 and TRBJ1-1, with unresolved D. This CDR3 has 14 amino acids. Trimming took 1 base from V and 1 from J, leaving 7 bases between them. CDR1 is LGHDT and CDR2 is YNNKEL in the germline V gene (reference sequence). The CDR3 DNA reads as TGTGCCAGCAGCCAAGGGGCGACGAACACTGAAGCTTTCTTT. Encoded protein: CASSQGATNTEAFF.

V gene TRBV9 combines with J gene TRBJ2-1, with 7 bases fitting TRBD2. The CDR3 is made up of 17 amino acids. From germline, CDR1 is SGDLS and CDR2 YYNGEE. V lost 3 bases and J lost 6; bases outside the gene matches: 15. This CDR3 reads CASSDPEWGREGNEQFF. CDR3 coding DNA: TGTGCCAGCAGCGATCCCGAATGGGGCAGGGAGGGCAATGAGCAGTTCTTC.

The rearrangement joins TRBV6-1 to TRBJ1-1; 7 bases map to TRBD1. The length of the CDR3 is 13 residues. Germline V gene sequence: CDR1 MNHNS, CDR2 SASEGT. V shed 1 base and J 8 bases; nucleotides not matched to a gene: 4. CDR3 residues: CASSEDRQGEAFF. The CDR3 DNA is TGTGCCAGCAGTGAAGACCGACAGGGAGAAGCTTTCTTT.

The chain recombines TRBV19 with TRBJ1-1; 11 bases agree with TRBD1. Germline loops: CDR1 LNHDA, CDR2 SQIVND (reference sequence). There are 15 residues in the CDR3. With 3 bases clipped from V and 4 bases from J, the junction kept 4 bases outside the gene matches. The CDR3 region has the DNA TGTGCCAGTAGTATCCCCGGGACAGGGGGCACTGAAGCTTTCTTT. Translation: CASSIPGTGGTEAFF. Drawing the rest from reference TRBV19 and TRBJ1-1, the complete variable domain is DGGITQSPKYLFRKEGQNVTLSCEQNLNHDAMYWYRQDPGQGLRLIYYSQIVNDFQKGDIAEGYSVSREKKESFPLTVTSAQKNPTAFYLCASSIPGTGGTEAFFGQGTRLTVV.

V is TRBV27 and J is TRBJ2-3; 8 bases fit TRBD2. CDR3 size: 15 residues. V shed 4 bases, J shed 6 bases, and the junction held 9 bases outside the gene matches. Germline CDR1 is MNHEY and CDR2 is SMNVEV (reference sequence). Here the CDR3 reads CASSSSGSRSDTQYF. The CDR3 nucleotides read TGTGCCAGCAGTTCAAGCGGGAGTCGGTCGGATACGCAGTATTTT.

The J gene is TRBJ2-1, the V gene TRBV15, with TRBD2 matching over 16 bases. Germline values: CDR1 LNHNV, CDR2 YYDKDF (reference sequence). The junction had 5 bases not matched to a gene; V was cut back by 0 bases and J by 3 bases. The CDR3 covers 19 residues. The CDR3 protein is CATSRDGTSGRALYNEQFF. DNA for the CDR3: TGTGCCACCAGCAGAGATGGGACTAGCGGGAGGGCCCTCTACAATGAGCAGTTCTTC.

This sequence joins TRBV5-5 and TRBJ2-7; D is uncertain. CDR1 SGHKS and CDR2 YYEKEE come from the germline V gene (reference sequence). This CDR3 spans 15 amino acids. The V and J ends lost 6 bases and 6 bases respectively, with 22 bases between them. The CDR3: CASTPRREVLSEQYF. The CDR3 coding sequence is TGTGCCAGCACTCCCCGAAGGGAAGTCTTGTCCGAGCAGTACTTC.

This chain links TRBV7-8 with TRBJ2-1; possible D gene TRBD1, 6 bases. V gave up 5 bases and J gave up 5 bases, with 16 bases separating them. The CDR3 has 15 amino acids. Germline-derived CDR1 and CDR2 are SGHVS and FQNEAQ. CDR3 residues: CASSGSRGKHNEQFF. CDR3 in DNA: TGTGCCAGCAGCGGTAGTAGGGGGAAACACAATGAGCAGTTCTTC. The full variable domain, with the rest looked up from reference TRBV7-8 and TRBJ2-1, is GAGVSQSPRYKVAKRGQDVALRCDPISGHVSLFWYQQALGQGPEFLTYFQNEAQLDKSGLPSDRFFAERPEGSVSTLKIQRTQQEDSAVYLCASSGSRGKHNEQFFGPGTRLTVL.

This chain uses TRBV4-1 with TRBJ2-1; D not resolved. Trimming pared 4 bases from V and 5 bases from J, leaving 9 bases between. CDR1 is MGHRA and CDR2 is YSYEKL in the germline V gene. The CDR3 is 13 residues long. The CDR3 bases are TGCGCCAGCAGCCTCCTGGAACACAATGAGCAGTTCTTC. It is translated as CASSLLEHNEQFF.

In its sample, this clonotype was seen a few times. The chain is built from TRBV27 and TRBJ2-5; 14 nucleotides match TRBD2. Losses at the gene ends were 5 bases for V and 7 bases for J; bases not matched to a gene: 9. Germline V CDR1 and CDR2: MNHEY, SMNVEV (reference sequence). The CDR3 extends over 16 amino acids. CDR3 bases: TGTGCCAGCAGTATGACTAGCGGGAGGGGCCCAGGGACCCAGTACTTC. Protein sequence: CASSMTSGRGPGTQYF.

This chain links TRBV4-1 with TRBJ2-1; perhaps TRBD1 as D (6 bases). Per the germline V gene, CDR1 is MGHRA and CDR2 is YSYEKL. The CDR3 is made up of 18 amino acids. Trimming cost V 3 bases and J 3 bases, with 21 bases left between them. CDR3 protein: CASSQTPLRDKSYNEQFF. CDR3 nucleotide sequence: TGCGCCAGCAGCCAGACCCCCCTTCGGGACAAAAGCTACAATGAGCAGTTCTTC.

This clonotype was seen once. The rearrangement links TRBV5-1 to TRBJ2-7; 8 nucleotides agree with TRBD2. The trim removed 2 bases at V and 2 bases at J, leaving 6 bases unmatched. The germline V gene encodes CDR1 SGHRS and CDR2 YFSETQ. The CDR3 runs 15 residues. CDR3 residues: CASSLAGVSAYEQYF. The CDR3 DNA follows: TGCGCCAGCAGCTTAGCGGGAGTTAGCGCCTACGAGCAGTACTTC.

The chain employs TRBV12-5 and TRBJ1-5; perhaps TRBD1 as D (6 bases). CDR1 and CDR2 (germline): LGHNT, FRNRAP. The CDR3 is 14 residues long. Trimming stripped 7 bases from V and 7 bases from J, with 17 bases between. This chain's CDR3 is CASAPGQIGQPQHF. As DNA, the CDR3 is TGTGCTAGTGCCCCCGGACAGATCGGCCAGCCCCAGCATTTT. Supplemented by reference TRBV12-5 and TRBJ1-5, the full variable domain reads DARVTQTPRHKVTEMGQEVTMRCQPILGHNTVFWYRQTMMQGLELLAYFRNRAPLDDSGMPKDRFSAEMPDATLATLKIQPSEPRDSAVYFCASAPGQIGQPQHFGDGTRLSIL.

This clonotype was recorded a few times. The rearrangement uses TRBV6-5 and TRBJ1-5, with a possible D match to TRBD1 (5 bases). Trimming left V 6 bases short and J 3 bases short, with 18 bases between. This CDR3 spans 16 amino acids. Germline V gene data show CDR1 as MNHEY and CDR2 as SVGAGI. The CDR3: CASRSGTGTDNQPQHF. CDR3 DNA: TGTGCCAGCAGAAGTGGGACCGGGACGGACAATCAGCCCCAGCATTTT.